A single sample is the source of the 17 T cell receptor beta chains below, sequenced in a study of T cell changes during pregnancy in multiple sclerosis (dated by TCRdb to the late 2010s). The library was prepared using the immunoSEQ multiplex PCR assay. As stored in TCRdb, this immuneACCESS dataset retains in-frame rearrangements with V and J assigned. A fraction of the clones does not appear; measured against another copy, unresolved V genes explain less than half of the discrepancy, and the remainder lacks a known reason. The sample table contains nearly 40,000 clones; only one count was recorded for 90% to 95% of them. Of the sample, less than 0.8% falls within the top ten clones. This sample comprised CD4+ T cells from peripheral blood mononuclear cells, obtained in the third trimester of pregnancy. Receptors were obtained from a female donor with multiple sclerosis, enrolled in a pregnancy study.

The genes are TRBV19 and TRBJ2-7; weak D call: TRBD1 (5 bases). The CDR3 length is 14 residues. CDR1 LNHDA and CDR2 SQIVND come from the germline V gene (reference sequence). V gave up 4 bases and J gave up 5 bases, with 15 bases separating them. CDR3 amino acids: CASSTQPQGNEQYF. The CDR3, as DNA: TGTGCCAGTAGTACCCAACCTCAGGGAAACGAGCAGTACTTC.

The V gene is TRBV11-2, the J gene TRBJ2-7, with TRBD1 matching 9 bases. With 5 bases clipped from V and 3 bases from J, the junction kept 2 bases outside the gene matches. In germline, CDR1 is SGHAT, CDR2 FQNNGV. This CDR3 comprises 13 residues. The CDR3 region has the DNA TGTGCCAGCAGCCGGGGACAGGGCTACGAGCAGTACTTC. It encodes CASSRGQGYEQYF.

The chain links TRBV28 to TRBJ2-7; 9 bases map to TRBD1. CDR1 is MDHEN and CDR2 is SYDVKM in the germline V gene. The CDR3 length is 15 residues. V dropped 5 bases and J dropped 6; count of bases not matched to a gene: 11. CDR3 region: CASSTTGTGRGEQYF. CDR3 nucleotides: TGTGCCAGCAGTACCACCGGGACAGGGAGGGGCGAGCAGTACTTC. Drawing the rest from reference TRBV28 and TRBJ2-7, the complete variable domain is DVKVTQSSRYLVKRTGEKVFLECVQDMDHENMFWYRQDPGLGLRLIYFSYDVKMKEKGDIPEGYSVSREKKERFSLILESASTNQTSMYLCASSTTGTGRGEQYFGPGTRLTVT.

J is TRBJ2-1 and V is TRBV7-6; D is perhaps TRBD1 (5 bases). V lost 1 base to trimming and J lost 8 bases, with 12 bases between them. Germline V CDR1 and CDR2: SGHVS, FNYEAQ. The CDR3 has 14 residues. The CDR3 region has the DNA TGTGCCAGCAGCTTAGTGGGCAGGGTCCATGAGCAGTTCTTC. This sequence encodes CASSLVGRVHEQFF.

About this clone: A junction end diverges from the germline sequence, so it may reflect a read error. V gene TRBV19 combines with J gene TRBJ1-5, with TRBD1 matching over 7 bases. Germline values: CDR1 LNHDA, CDR2 SQIVND (reference sequence). This CDR3 has 13 residues. Written as DNA, the CDR3 is TGTGCCAGTAGTGTAGACAGGGATCAGCCCCAGCATTTT. Its translation: CASSVDRDQPQHF. The whole variable domain, filled in from reference TRBV19 and TRBJ1-5, reads DGGITQSPKYLFRKEGQNVTLSCEQNLNHDAMYWYRQDPGQGLRLIYYSQIVNDFQKGDIAEGYSVSREKKESFPLTVTSAQKNPTAFYLCASSVDRDQPQHFGDGTRLSIL.

The V and J genes are TRBV9 and TRBJ2-7, with 9 positions matching TRBD2. This CDR3 comprises 15 residues. The V and J ends lost 3 bases and 3 bases, in that order; junction bases with no gene match: 7. Per germline, CDR1 SGDLS and CDR2 YYNGEE. CDR3 DNA: TGTGCCAGCAGCGCGATGGGTAGCGGGAGCTACGAGCAGTACTTC. This translates into CASSAMGSGSYEQYF.

The chain combines TRBV21-1 with TRBJ2-7; whether TRBD2, the table's D call, matches the DNA was not checked. TRBV21-1 is a known pseudogene. CDR3 length equals 15 residues. CDR3 sequence (DNA): TGTGCCAGCAGCAACATGGTAGCGGGTGCCTACGAGCAGTACTTC. Translation: CASSNMVAGAYEQYF.

The chain employs TRBV16 and TRBJ1-2; no definite D call. V shed 1 base and J shed 8 bases, with 8 bases lying between them. Germline CDR1 reads KGHSY; CDR2 reads FQNENV. The CDR3 covers 12 residues. CDR3 nucleotides: TGTGCCAGCAGCCAATTCCGAGGGGGCTACACCTTC. Translated, it gives CASSQFRGGYTF.

In DNA, the CDR3 is TGCAGCGTTAAGGGACTAGCGGAGAACCCAGATACGCAGTATTTT. It specifies CSVKGLAENPDTQYF. V usage is TRBV29-1 and J usage is TRBJ2-3, with 11 bases fitting TRBD2. CDR1 and CDR2 from the germline V gene are SQVTM and ANQGSEA. The CDR3 runs to 15 residues. Losses at the gene ends were 5 bases for V and 4 bases for J; bases not matched to a gene: 8.

This clone was detected only once. V is TRBV6-5 and J is TRBJ1-4; D not resolved. The CDR3 contains 11 residues. Germline V gene data show CDR1 as MNHEY and CDR2 as SVGAGI. V was clipped by 3 bases and J by 8 bases, with 4 bases between them. CDR3 bases: TGTGCCAGCAGTTATGGCGAAAAACTGTTTTTT. Translating gives CASSYGEKLFF.

The chain recombines TRBV2 with TRBJ2-3, with a possible D match to TRBD1 (6 bases). Trimming shortened V by 4 bases and J by 1 base, and 9 bases separated the two germline ends. This CDR3 has 14 amino acids. Germline V gene sequence: CDR1 SNHLY, CDR2 FYNNEI. CDR3: CASSVQGRTDTQYF. The CDR3, as DNA: TGTGCCAGCAGTGTACAGGGACGCACAGATACGCAGTATTTT.

The chain recombines TRBV18 with TRBJ1-1, with 10 bases matching TRBD1. This CDR3 has 14 amino acids. Losses at the gene ends were 5 bases for V and 8 bases for J; bases not matched to a gene: 8. From germline, CDR1 is KGHSH and CDR2 LQKENI. The DNA of the CDR3 is TGTGCCAGCTCAGGGGGACAGGGGCCCGGAGAAGCTTTCTTT. Encoded protein: CASSGGQGPGEAFF.

The CDR3 region has the DNA TGTGCCAGCAGCATACGAGCTCGCTATGAGCAGTTCTTC. Translating gives CASSIRARYEQFF. The chain has TRBV5-6 and TRBJ2-1; D uncertain. The CDR3 length is 13 residues. CDR1 is SGHDT, CDR2 YYEEEE, per germline. Trimming took off 4 bases at V and 8 bases at J, with 13 bases between the two ends.

This chain joins TRBV9 and TRBJ1-2, with 7 bases identical to TRBD1. Germline values: CDR1 SGDLS, CDR2 YYNGEE. This CDR3 has 13 residues. J gave up 2 bases and V 5 bases, and 3 bases lay outside the gene matches. The CDR3 reads CASRQGENYGYTF. CDR3 in DNA: TGTGCCAGCAGGCAGGGGGAGAACTATGGCTACACCTTC.

The chain links TRBV5-4 to TRBJ2-1; D is unclear. The ends were cut back, 0 bases at V and 0 bases at J, with 7 bases in the middle. CDR1 and CDR2 from the germline V gene are SGHNT and YYREEE (reference sequence). The CDR3 covers 15 residues. The chain's CDR3 is CASSLERSSYNEQFF. CDR3 nucleotides: TGTGCCAGCAGCTTGGAACGGAGCTCCTACAATGAGCAGTTCTTC. Variable domain in full (rest from reference TRBV5-4 and TRBJ2-1): ETGVTQSPTHLIKTRGQQVTLRCSSQSGHNTVSWYQQALGQGPQFIFQYYREEENGRGNFPPRFSGLQFPNYSSELNVNALELDDSALYLCASSLERSSYNEQFFGPGTRLTVL.

The chain links TRBV2 to TRBJ1-2; 7 bases line up with TRBD1. The CDR3 has 15 residues. Trimming took 1 base from V and 6 from J; bases not matched to a gene: 8. Germline V lookup: CDR1 SNHLY, CDR2 FYNNEI. Here the CDR3 reads CASSEEYRGTNGYTF. The DNA of the CDR3 is TGTGCCAGCAGTGAAGAGTACAGGGGAACGAATGGCTACACCTTC.

The chain employs TRBV5-1 and TRBJ2-3; D is undetermined. The germline V and J ends were trimmed by 2 bases and 2 bases, with 9 bases remaining between them. The length of the CDR3 is 14 residues. Germline assignment: CDR1 SGHRS and CDR2 YFSETQ. The CDR3 nucleotides read TGCGCCAGCAGCTTCGGAATAGCCACAGATACGCAGTATTTT. Protein product: CASSFGIATDTQYF.